The 26 T cell receptor beta chains in this list originate from one sample, sequenced in a study of tumor-infiltrating lymphocytes in primary liver carcinoma. Blood RNA originated from unsorted whole blood, with germline DNA additionally extracted. The authors made TCR beta cDNA from 400 to 550 ng total RNA with a constant-region primer. Three nested multiplex PCR rounds of slightly modified ARM-PCR generated TCR beta libraries. Forward primers for TRBV1-TRBV30 and a C-beta reverse primer served the first two PCR rounds, at around 11 cycles each. TCRdb used MiXCR to reprocess the multiplex PCR reads, holding one entry per CDR3 protein. The data hold about 330,000 distinct CDR3 sequences, with almost 65% observed a single time. The sequencing input was peripheral blood. The receptors were sampled from a man aged 35-49 years with primary liver carcinoma and hepatitis B virus infection.

This sequence joins TRBV6-1 and TRBJ1-3; D remains unclear. The ends were cut back, 4 bases at V and 3 bases at J, with 13 bases in the middle. CDR1 is MNHNS, CDR2 SASEGT, per germline. The CDR3 length is 15 residues. Here the CDR3 DNA reads TGTGCCAGCAGTGTAGGCTCGCAAGGTGGAAACACCATATATTTT. Amino acids: CASSVGSQGGNTIYF.

A remark on this clonotype: The conserved phenylalanine or tryptophan normally closing the CDR3 is absent here, so this likely arose from a read error. This chain uses TRBV29-1 with TRBJ2-1, with D maybe TRBD2 (5 bases). The CDR3 is 12 amino acids. Germline V CDR1 and CDR2: SQVTM, ANQGSEA. The CDR3 here is CSVVELANEQFL. CDR3 nucleotides: TGTAGCGTTGTTGAGCTGGCGAATGAGCAGTTCCTC.

Comment on this clonotype: Given a much more abundant clone one base away, this may be a read error. This chain links TRBV6-5 with TRBJ2-2, with D perhaps matching TRBD1 (6 bases). From germline, CDR1 is MNHEY and CDR2 SVGAGI. The CDR3 is 15 residues long. The CDR3 nucleotides read TGTGCCGGCAGGAAAACAGGGTTGTTTGCCGGGGAGCTGTTTTTT. Encoded protein: CAGRKTGLFAGELFF.

This clonotype was seen at least ten times. The chain combines TRBV6-1 with TRBJ1-2; D call uncertain. Trimming shortened V by 4 bases and J by 6 bases, and 12 bases separated the two germline ends. The length of the CDR3 is 13 residues. CDR1 and CDR2 from the germline V gene are MNHNS and SASEGT. For the CDR3, the DNA is TGTGCCAGCAGTGCCACGGTCGACAATGGCTACACCTTC. Amino acid sequence: CASSATVDNGYTF.

As regards this clonotype: Being one base from a much bigger clone, this may be a read error. The chain uses TRBV6-2 or TRBV6-3 and TRBJ2-2; tentative D call: TRBD2 (6 bases). Germline CDR1 is MNHEY and CDR2 is SVGEGT. This CDR3 spans 11 amino acids. The CDR3 DNA follows: TGTGCCAGCAGTTGGGGCGGGGAGCGGTTTTTT. Protein product: CASSWGGERFF.

This clonotype was counted a few times. This chain uses TRBV4-1 with TRBJ1-2, with D possibly being TRBD1 (5 bases). Germline V gives CDR1 MGHRA, CDR2 YSYEKL. This CDR3 contains 16 residues. V gave up 1 base and J gave up 4 bases, with 16 bases separating them. In DNA, the CDR3 is TGCGCCAGCAGCCAAGGACTTCCCGGGGGAGGCTATGGCTACACCTTC. It yields the protein CASSQGLPGGGYGYTF.

As for this clonotype: A junction boundary mismatches the germline segment, possibly from a read error. The chain has TRBV11-2 and TRBJ2-7; D possibly matches TRBD1 or TRBD2 (5 bases each). The CDR3 sequence is 15 residues long. Germline V CDR1 and CDR2: SGHAT, FQNNGV. The CDR3 region is CASSPGRGPTYEQYF. Here the CDR3 DNA reads TGTGCCAGCAGCCCGGGACGGGGACCGACCTACGAACAGTACTTC.

In regard to this clonotype: Here the CDR3 omits its conserved ending phenylalanine or tryptophan, so a read error is the likely source. The DNA is omitted, as the CDR3 cannot be located on it reliably, and the CDR3 follows TCRdb's listing. CDR3 region: CASSSWGGQETLYL. The chain employs TRBV11-2 and TRBJ2-5; TRBD2, as called in the table, went unchecked against the DNA. Germline V gene data show CDR1 as SGHAT and CDR2 as FQNNGV. The CDR3 spans 14 amino acids, including both terminal residues.

The V and J genes are TRBV11-3 and TRBJ2-3; unclear D gene. This CDR3 spans 13 amino acids. The V gene lost 5 bases and the J gene lost 8 bases, with 14 bases spanning the gap. Germline V lookup: CDR1 SGHNT, CDR2 YENEEA. The CDR3 nucleotides read TGTGCCAGCAGCCCTCGGACGGCAGGTACGCAGTATTTT. Translation: CASSPRTAGTQYF.

Ten or more counts support this clonotype. The chain is built from TRBV11-2 and TRBJ2-7; 11 bases are a match to TRBD1. Trimming cost V 1 base and J 1 base; bases outside gene matches: 3. The CDR3 consists of 16 residues. The germline V gene encodes CDR1 SGHAT and CDR2 FQNNGV. In nucleotides, the CDR3 is TGTGCCAGCAGCTTAGGAGGACAGGGGGCTTCCTACGAGCAGTACTTC. Translation gives CASSLGGQGASYEQYF.

This chain uses TRBV28 with TRBJ2-7, with D perhaps matching TRBD1 or TRBD2 (5 bases each). Trimming took off 7 bases at V and 0 bases at J, with 16 bases between the two ends. Germline V gives CDR1 MDHEN, CDR2 SYDVKM. The CDR3 contains 15 residues. In DNA, the CDR3 is TGTGCCAGCACACGAACCGGGACCCCCTCCTACGAGCAGTACTTC. It codes for CASTRTGTPSYEQYF.

A note on this clonotype: The junction differs from germline at one of its ends, possibly a read error. The chain is built from TRBV29-1 and TRBJ2-7; D is possibly TRBD2 (5 bases). This CDR3 has 12 amino acids. Germline V CDR1 and CDR2: SQVTM, ANQGSEA. Here the CDR3 reads CSVWHAGYELYF. The CDR3, as DNA: TGCAGCGTTTGGCATGCGGGCTACGAGCTGTACTTC.

The sample holds one count of this clonotype. This could be a read error, since a much larger clone is one nucleotide away. The gene calls are TRBV29-1 and TRBJ2-7; TRBD1 matches at 7 bases. The CDR3 is 13 residues long. V dropped 7 bases and J dropped 3; count of bases not matched to a gene: 9. The V gene's germline CDR1 is SQVTM and CDR2 ANQGSEA. The CDR3 DNA is TGCAGCGCTGCCCTCGCAGGGGGCTACGAGCAGTACTTC. Translated: CSAALAGGYEQYF.

This clonotype was observed a single time. At one of its ends the junction is not consistent with the germline gene, which may arise from a read error. V is TRBV5-6 and J is TRBJ1-2; D gene uncertain. The V gene's germline CDR1 is SGHDT and CDR2 YYEEEE. The CDR3 totals 16 residues. As DNA, the CDR3 is TGTGCCGGCAGCTTGGCTGCCGATCCAGCTGACTATGGCTACACCTTC. Its translation: CAGSLAADPADYGYTF. The entire variable domain, with the rest obtained from reference TRBV5-6 and TRBJ1-2, is as follows: DAGVTQSPTHLIKTRGQQVTLRCSPKSGHDTVSWYQQALGQGPQFIFQYYEEEERQRGNFPDRFSGHQFPNYSSELNVNALLLGDSALYLCAGSLAADPADYGYTFGSGTRLTVV.

This clonotype is medium-sized in the sample. The CDR3 region has the DNA TGTGCCAGCAGGCACCGGGGACTTTTGGACACTGAAGCTTTCTTT. As protein: CASRHRGLLDTEAFF. This chain links TRBV11-1 with TRBJ1-1; perhaps TRBD1 as D (5 bases). The CDR3 has 15 residues. Germline CDR1 reads SGHAT; CDR2 reads FQDESV (reference sequence). V was cut by 6 bases and J by 3 bases, with 17 bases left in between.

This clonotype appeared a few times. This rearrangement joins TRBV7-9 to TRBJ1-1; TRBD1 agrees at 7 bases. V lost 1 base to trimming and J lost 1 base; unmatched junction nucleotides: 0. Germline lookup yields CDR1 SEHNR and CDR2 FQNEAQ (reference sequence). CDR3 length: 14 amino acids. CDR3 nucleotide sequence: TGTGCCAGCAGCTTAGGGGACAGGAACACTGAAGCTTTCTTT. Translated, it gives CASSLGDRNTEAFF.

This clonotype was observed many times. The chain recombines TRBV5-5 with TRBJ2-7; 7 positions match TRBD1. CDR1 is SGHKS and CDR2 is YYEKEE in the germline V gene (reference sequence). The trim removed 3 bases at V and 5 bases at J, leaving 8 bases unmatched. The CDR3 length is 14 residues. CDR3 in DNA: TGTGCCAGCAGCTCGAGACAGGGCTCTGACGAGCAGTACTTC. Its translation: CASSSRQGSDEQYF.

In this sample, this clonotype turned up once. V is TRBV28 and J is TRBJ2-3, with D unresolved. Trimming cost V 4 bases and J 2 bases, with 13 bases left between them. CDR1 MDHEN and CDR2 SYDVKM come from the germline V gene. The CDR3 extends over 15 amino acids. The chain's CDR3 is CASSSPPEYTDTQYF. CDR3 nucleotide sequence: TGTGCCAGCAGTTCCCCCCCGGAATACACAGATACGCAGTATTTT.

In this sample, this clonotype turned up once. Just one base apart from a much larger clone, this may be a read error. The chain recombines TRBV10-3 with TRBJ2-7; TRBD2 agrees at 12 bases. Germline assignment: CDR1 ENHRY and CDR2 SYGVKD. The CDR3 consists of 14 residues. The V and J ends lost 8 bases and 9 bases, in that order; junction bases with no gene match: 11. The CDR3 sequence is CAILQELAGGGQYF. Written as DNA, the CDR3 is TGTGCCATCCTCCAGGAACTAGCGGGAGGCGGGCAGTACTTC.

About this clonotype itself: One end of the junction does not line up with germline, which may come from a read error. J is TRBJ2-3 and V is TRBV11-2; possibly TRBD2 for D (5 bases). The CDR3 is made up of 15 amino acids. Germline CDR1 and CDR2: SGHAT and FQNNGV. CDR3 region: CASCFISPSTDTQYF. Written as DNA, the CDR3 is TGTGCCAGCTGCTTTATCTCACCTAGCACAGATACACAGTATTTT.

Worth noting for this clonotype: A read error is likely, as this CDR3 ends without the conserved phenylalanine or tryptophan. The chain has TRBV11-2 and TRBJ2-7, with 11 bases matching TRBD1. The CDR3 covers 15 residues. The J segment lost 10 bases and the V segment lost 5 bases, leaving 13 bases of the junction unmatched. Germline lookup yields CDR1 SGHAT and CDR2 FQNNGV. This CDR3 reads CASSGGQGVVHEQYL. As DNA, the CDR3 is TGTGCCAGCAGCGGGGGACAGGGGGTTGTGCATGAACAGTACCTC.

The chain is built from TRBV5-1 and TRBJ2-7, with 8 bases fitting TRBD2. This CDR3 is built from 17 residues. Unmatched junction bases numbered 14, after V lost 5 bases and J lost 1 base. The germline CDR1 and CDR2 sequences are SGHRS and YFSETQ. The CDR3 here is CASSFSRSGTSSYEQYF. CDR3 bases: TGCGCCAGCAGTTTCTCCCGTAGCGGGACCAGTTCCTACGAGCAGTACTTC.

A word on this clonotype: With a much larger clone just one base away, this may be a read error. The rearrangement uses TRBV10-3 and TRBJ2-7; D call uncertain. This CDR3 spans 12 amino acids. Germline V gene sequence: CDR1 ENHRY, CDR2 SYGVKD. Trimming removed 3 bases at V and 6 bases at J, with 9 bases between. The CDR3 loop is CAISEASGEQYF. As DNA, the CDR3 is TGTGCCATCAGTGAAGCGTCTGGCGAGCAGTACTTC.

In this sample, this clonotype turned up once. The CDR3 does not close with the conserved phenylalanine or tryptophan, likely indicating a read error. J is TRBJ2-3 and V is TRBV5-5, with TRBD1 matching over 7 bases. This CDR3 has 15 amino acids. V lost 3 bases and J lost 7; bases outside the gene matches: 11. Germline V CDR1 and CDR2: SGHKS, YYEKEE (reference sequence). The CDR3 DNA is TGTGCCAGCAGCTCCGGGACAGAGGTCTCGAATACGCAGTATTCT. Protein sequence: CASSSGTEVSNTQYS.

The chain carries TRBV12-3 or TRBV12-4 and TRBJ2-3; D is uncertain. Trimming removed 9 bases at V and 6 bases at J, with 25 bases between. This CDR3 has 16 residues. In DNA form, the CDR3 reads TGTGCCAGTAATTCCCCTTGGACCCCGGGTGGCGATACGCAGTATTTT. This codes for CASNSPWTPGGDTQYF.

The rearrangement uses TRBV28 and TRBJ2-7, with TRBD1 identical over 8 bases. Germline V gene lookup returns CDR1 MDHEN and CDR2 SYDVKM. The V and J ends lost 3 bases and 5 bases, in that order; junction bases with no gene match: 9. The CDR3 has 15 amino acids. CDR3 in DNA: TGTGCCAGCAGTTTGTACAGGGGGAGGTCGGACGAGCAGTACTTC. As protein: CASSLYRGRSDEQYF.